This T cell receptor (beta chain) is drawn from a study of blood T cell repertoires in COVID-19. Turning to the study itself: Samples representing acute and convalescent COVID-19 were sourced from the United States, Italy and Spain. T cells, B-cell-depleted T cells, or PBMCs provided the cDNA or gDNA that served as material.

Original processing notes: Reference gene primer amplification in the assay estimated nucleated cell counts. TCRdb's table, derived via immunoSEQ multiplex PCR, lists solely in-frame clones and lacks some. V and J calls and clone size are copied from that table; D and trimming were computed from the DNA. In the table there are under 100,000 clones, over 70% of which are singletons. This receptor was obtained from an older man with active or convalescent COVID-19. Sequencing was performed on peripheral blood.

DNA for the CDR3: TGTGCCAGCAGCCAAGATCCCTACACGCGGGATATTTTGTTTTTT. This codes for CASSQDPYTRDILFF. V is TRBV3-1 (or the pseudogene TRBV3-2) and J is TRBJ1-4; D remains unclear. CDR1 LGHDT and CDR2 YNNKEL come from the germline V gene (reference sequence). Trimming pared 0 bases from V and 15 bases from J, leaving 20 bases between. The CDR3 runs 15 residues.